This T cell receptor (beta chain) was identified in a study of a mutant IDH1 vaccine in newly diagnosed glioma. As for the study in general: Vaccines were first given 4-6 weeks after radiotherapy alone, or with temozolomide cycles.

Libraries were prepared by immunoSEQ multiplex PCR; TCRdb keeps only in-frame clonotypes and omits some of them. The sample includes fewer than 35,000 clones, approximately 83% seen only once; the top ten take around 30%. Between the trimmed V and J ends, which lost 6 bases and 7 bases, there was a span of 15 bases. This CDR3 comprises 13 residues. The germline CDR1 and CDR2 sequences are LNHDA and SQIVND (reference sequence). As for time point: week 47, end of study. Vaccination comprised doses that each held 300 ug of mutant IDH1 20-mer peptide, plus topical imiquimod. Of note for this clone: The antigen is not known.

The genes are TRBV19 and TRBJ1-2; the D gene is possibly TRBD1 (5 bases). The specimen was PBMCs, collected from a glioma patient whose treatment included an IDH1 peptide vaccine. The TCR was taken from a man aged 25 to 45 with glioma. The CDR3: CASSVGTSSGYTF. CDR3 DNA: TGTGCCAGTAGCGTAGGGACGTCAAGTGGCTACACCTTC. Based on the CDR3 plus reference TRBV19 and TRBJ1-2, the full variable domain is DGGITQSPKYLFRKEGQNVTLSCEQNLNHDAMYWYRQDPGQGLRLIYYSQIVNDFQKGDIAEGYSVSREKKESFPLTVTSAQKNPTAFYLCASSVGTSSGYTFGSGTRLTVV.